This TCR beta chain was sequenced in a study of long-term antiretroviral therapy in people with HIV. This CDR3 has 15 residues. Germline loops: CDR1 SGHRS, CDR2 YFSETQ. With 0 bases clipped from V and 1 base from J, the junction kept 3 bases outside the gene matches. immunoSEQ v3.0 was run at survey level. Produced via immunoSEQ multiplex PCR; TCRdb's table is partial and in-frame only. Seen here are about 43,000 clones, around nine tenths observed once, and the top ten hold approximately 5.4%. The V gene is TRBV5-1, the J gene TRBJ1-2, with 7 bases identical to TRBD1. The clonotype was recovered from a woman between 45 and 60 years old with HIV. The material sequenced was unsorted PBMCs, taken 0.1 years before starting antiretroviral therapy. CDR3 in amino acids: CASSLGTGFNYGYTF. As DNA, the CDR3 is TGCGCCAGCAGCTTGGGGACAGGATTTAACTATGGCTACACCTTC.